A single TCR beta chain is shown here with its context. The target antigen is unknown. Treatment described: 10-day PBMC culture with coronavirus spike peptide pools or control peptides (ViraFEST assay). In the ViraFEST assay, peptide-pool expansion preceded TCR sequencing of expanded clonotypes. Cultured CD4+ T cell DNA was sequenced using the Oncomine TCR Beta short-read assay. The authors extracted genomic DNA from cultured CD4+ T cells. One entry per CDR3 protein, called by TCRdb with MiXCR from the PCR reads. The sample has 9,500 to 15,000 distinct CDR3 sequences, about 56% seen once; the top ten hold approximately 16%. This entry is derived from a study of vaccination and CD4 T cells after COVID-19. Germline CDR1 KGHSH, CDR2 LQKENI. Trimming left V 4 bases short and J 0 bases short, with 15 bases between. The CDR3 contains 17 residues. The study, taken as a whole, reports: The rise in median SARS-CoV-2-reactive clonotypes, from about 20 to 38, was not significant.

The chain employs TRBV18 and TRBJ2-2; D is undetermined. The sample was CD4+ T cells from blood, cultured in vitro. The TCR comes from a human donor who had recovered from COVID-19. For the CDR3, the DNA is TGTGCCAGCTCACAAATGAATTTGGGGTCGAACACCGGGGAGCTGTTTTTT. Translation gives CASSQMNLGSNTGELFF.